This T cell receptor beta chain was found in a study of blood T cells in healthy people across ages. Deletions cut 3 bases from V and 3 bases from J, with 17 bases between. Looked up from germline, CDR1 is MNHNS and CDR2 is SASEGT. The CDR3 has 17 residues. Extraction of total RNA produced a minimum of 5 micrograms from each sample. Primers used in a second PCR of roughly 6 to 11 cycles were a sample-barcoded 5' primer and a J-beta primer mix. TCRdb independently ran MiXCR on the 5' RACE reads; one entry per CDR3 protein. Of about 1.8 million distinct CDR3 sequences listed, roughly 49% are singletons.

The chain couples TRBV6-1 to TRBJ1-4; D might be TRBD1 (5 bases). Sequencing used blood. The TCR sequence derives from a woman in her forties in good health. CDR3 nucleotides: TGTGCCAGCAGTGAGGGGCTTACGTGGTCAGCTAATGAAAAACTGTTTTTT. Translated, it gives CASSEGLTWSANEKLFF.